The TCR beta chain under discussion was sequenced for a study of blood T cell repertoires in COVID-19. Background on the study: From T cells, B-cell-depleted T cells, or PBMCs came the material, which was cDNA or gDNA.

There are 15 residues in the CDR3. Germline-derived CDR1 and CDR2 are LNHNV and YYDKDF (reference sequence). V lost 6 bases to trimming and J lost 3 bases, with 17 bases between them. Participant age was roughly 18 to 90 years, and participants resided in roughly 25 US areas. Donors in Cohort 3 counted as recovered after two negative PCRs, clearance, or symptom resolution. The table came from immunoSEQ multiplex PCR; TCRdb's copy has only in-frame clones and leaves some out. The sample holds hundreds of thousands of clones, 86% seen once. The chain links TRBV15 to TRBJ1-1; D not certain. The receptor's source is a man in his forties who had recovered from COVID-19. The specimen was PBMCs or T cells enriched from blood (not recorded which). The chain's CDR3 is CATRSELAGDTEAFF. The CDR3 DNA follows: TGTGCCACCAGATCAGAGTTGGCCGGGGACACTGAAGCTTTCTTT.